The subject of this entry is one T cell receptor (beta chain). This specimen comes from a study of shared clonotypes between healthy human individuals. CD45RO-negative CD8 cells positively selected for CCR7 made up the naive population, which excluded terminally differentiated effector memory CD45RA+ cells. This CDR3 comprises 15 residues. The V and J ends lost 2 bases and 4 bases, in that order; junction bases with no gene match: 7. Germline V gene lookup returns CDR1 MNHEY and CDR2 SVGAGI. Repertoires were generated with immunoSEQ multiplex PCR, while TCRdb's copy carries only in-frame clones and drops some. Of some 1,900,000 clones in the sample, less than 95% were seen once.

The sample consisted of naive CD8+ T cells sorted from blood. The V gene is TRBV6-5, the J gene TRBJ1-2; 7 bases match TRBD1. The origin of this receptor is a man between 18 and 35 years old in good health. Here the CDR3 reads CASSYSTGELYGYTF. Written as DNA, the CDR3 is TGTGCCAGCAGTTACAGTACAGGGGAACTCTATGGCTACACCTTC.